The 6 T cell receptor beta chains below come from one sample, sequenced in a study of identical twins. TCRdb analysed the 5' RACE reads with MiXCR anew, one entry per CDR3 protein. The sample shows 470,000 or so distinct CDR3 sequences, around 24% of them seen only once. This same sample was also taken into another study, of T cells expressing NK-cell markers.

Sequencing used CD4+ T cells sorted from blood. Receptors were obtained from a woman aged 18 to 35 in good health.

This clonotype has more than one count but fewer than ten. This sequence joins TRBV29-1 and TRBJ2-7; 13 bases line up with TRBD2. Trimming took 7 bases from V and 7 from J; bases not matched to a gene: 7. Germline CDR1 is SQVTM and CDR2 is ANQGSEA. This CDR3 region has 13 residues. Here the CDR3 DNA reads TGCAGCGGTACTAGCGGGAGGGCCGGGGAGCAGTACTTC. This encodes CSGTSGRAGEQYF.

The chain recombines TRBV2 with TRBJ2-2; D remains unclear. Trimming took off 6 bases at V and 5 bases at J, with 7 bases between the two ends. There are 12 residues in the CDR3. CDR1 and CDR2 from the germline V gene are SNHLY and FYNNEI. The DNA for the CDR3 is TGTGCCAGCAGAGTAGGGACCGGGGAGCTGTTTTTT. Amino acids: CASRVGTGELFF. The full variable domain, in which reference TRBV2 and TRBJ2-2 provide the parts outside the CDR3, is EPEVTQTPSHQVTQMGQEVILRCVPISNHLYFYWYRQILGQKVEFLVSFYNNEISEKSEIFDDQFSVERPDGSNFTLKIRSTKLEDSAMYFCASRVGTGELFFGEGSRLTVL.

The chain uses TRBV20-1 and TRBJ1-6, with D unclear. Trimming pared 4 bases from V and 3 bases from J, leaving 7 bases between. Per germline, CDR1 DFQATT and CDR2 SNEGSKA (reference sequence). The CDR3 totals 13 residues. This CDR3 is CSAKKDYNSPLHF. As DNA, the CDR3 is TGCAGTGCTAAAAAGGACTATAATTCACCCCTCCACTTT.

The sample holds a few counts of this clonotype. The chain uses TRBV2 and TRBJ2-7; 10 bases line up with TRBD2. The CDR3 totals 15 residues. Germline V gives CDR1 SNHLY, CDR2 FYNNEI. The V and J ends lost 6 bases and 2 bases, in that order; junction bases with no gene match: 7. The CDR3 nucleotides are TGTGCCAGCAGGGCACTAGCGGGGATTACCTACGAGCAGTACTTC. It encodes CASRALAGITYEQYF.

The DNA of the CDR3 is TGTGCCAGCAGAGAGCCGGGACTAGCGGAAAACATTCAGTACTTC. It encodes CASREPGLAENIQYF. V usage is TRBV6-1 and J usage is TRBJ2-4, with 11 bases lining up with TRBD2. J was trimmed by 5 bases and V by 6 bases; bases with no gene match: 6. CDR3 length: 15 amino acids. CDR1 and CDR2 from the germline V gene are MNHNS and SASEGT.

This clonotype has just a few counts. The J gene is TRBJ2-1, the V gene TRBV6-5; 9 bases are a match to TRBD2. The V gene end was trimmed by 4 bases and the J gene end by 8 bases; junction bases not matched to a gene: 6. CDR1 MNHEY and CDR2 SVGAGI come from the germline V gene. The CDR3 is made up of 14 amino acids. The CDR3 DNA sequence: TGTGCCAGCAGTTCGGGACTAGCCTCCCATGAGCAGTTCTTC. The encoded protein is CASSSGLASHEQFF.